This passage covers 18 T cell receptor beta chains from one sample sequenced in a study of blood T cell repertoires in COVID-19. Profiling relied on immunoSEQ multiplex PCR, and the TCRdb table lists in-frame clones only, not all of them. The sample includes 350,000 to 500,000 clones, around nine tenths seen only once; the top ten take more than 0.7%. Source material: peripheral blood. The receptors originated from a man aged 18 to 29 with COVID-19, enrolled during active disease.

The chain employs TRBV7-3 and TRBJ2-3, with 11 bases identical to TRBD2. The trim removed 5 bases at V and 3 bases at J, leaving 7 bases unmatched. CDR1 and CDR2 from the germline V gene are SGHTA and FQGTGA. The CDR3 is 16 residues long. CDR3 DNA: TGTGCCAGCAGCCCCGGGACTAGCGGAGCGACAGATACGCAGTATTTT. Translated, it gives CASSPGTSGATDTQYF.

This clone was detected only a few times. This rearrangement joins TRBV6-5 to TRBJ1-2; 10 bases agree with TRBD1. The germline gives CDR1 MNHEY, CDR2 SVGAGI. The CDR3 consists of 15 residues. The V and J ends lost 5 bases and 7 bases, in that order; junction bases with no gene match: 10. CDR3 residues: CASSPRTGGLLGYTF. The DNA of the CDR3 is TGTGCCAGCAGTCCACGGACAGGGGGGCTCCTTGGCTACACCTTC.

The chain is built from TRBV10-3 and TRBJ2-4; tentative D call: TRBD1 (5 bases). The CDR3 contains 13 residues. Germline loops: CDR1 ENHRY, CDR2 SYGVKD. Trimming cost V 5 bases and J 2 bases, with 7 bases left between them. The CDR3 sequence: CAISTDTKNIQYF. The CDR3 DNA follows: TGTGCCATCAGTACGGACACCAAAAACATTCAGTACTTC.

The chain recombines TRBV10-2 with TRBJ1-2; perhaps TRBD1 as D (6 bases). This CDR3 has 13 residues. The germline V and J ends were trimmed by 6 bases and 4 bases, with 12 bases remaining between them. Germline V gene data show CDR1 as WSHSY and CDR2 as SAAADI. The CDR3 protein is CASSQQGPYGYTF. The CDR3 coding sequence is TGCGCCAGCAGCCAACAGGGTCCCTATGGCTACACCTTC.

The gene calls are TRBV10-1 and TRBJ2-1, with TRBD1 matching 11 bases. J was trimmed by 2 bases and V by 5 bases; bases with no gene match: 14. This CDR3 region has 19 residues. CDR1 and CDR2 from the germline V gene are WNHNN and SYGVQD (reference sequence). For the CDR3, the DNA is TGCGCCAGCAGTCCCCCTTCGGGTCGGGGACAGGGGGCCTACAATGAGCAGTTCTTC. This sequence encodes CASSPPSGRGQGAYNEQFF.

The CDR3 DNA follows: TGTGCCAGTAAGCCACACAGGGATTGGGGAGAGCAGTACTTC. Translation gives CASKPHRDWGEQYF. The rearrangement uses TRBV2 and TRBJ2-7; D might be TRBD1 (6 bases). Trimming pared 9 bases from V and 7 bases from J, leaving 22 bases between. CDR1 and CDR2 from the germline V gene are SNHLY and FYNNEI. The CDR3 is 14 residues long.

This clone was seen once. Here the CDR3 reads CASSLAGLETQYF. The CDR3 coding sequence is TGTGCCAGCAGCTTAGCAGGGTTGGAGACCCAGTACTTC. J is TRBJ2-5 and V is TRBV5-8; D possibly corresponds to TRBD1 (5 bases). CDR1 and CDR2 from the germline V gene are SGHTS and YDEGEE. The ends were cut back, 2 bases at V and 5 bases at J, with 10 bases in the middle. CDR3 length: 13 residues. Looking up the rest from reference TRBV5-8 and TRBJ2-5 gives the full variable domain: EAGVTQSPTHLIKTRGQQATLRCSPISGHTSVYWYQQALGLGLQFLLWYDEGEERNRGNFPPRFSGRQFPNYSSELNVNALELEDSALYLCASSLAGLETQYFGPGTRLLVL.

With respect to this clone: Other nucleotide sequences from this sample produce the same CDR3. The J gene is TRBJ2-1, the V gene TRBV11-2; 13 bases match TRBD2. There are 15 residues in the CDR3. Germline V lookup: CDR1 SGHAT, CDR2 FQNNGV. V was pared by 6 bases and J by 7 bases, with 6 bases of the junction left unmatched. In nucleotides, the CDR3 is TGTGCCAGCAGTGGACTAGCGGGAGTCCGGAATGAGCAGTTCTTC. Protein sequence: CASSGLAGVRNEQFF.

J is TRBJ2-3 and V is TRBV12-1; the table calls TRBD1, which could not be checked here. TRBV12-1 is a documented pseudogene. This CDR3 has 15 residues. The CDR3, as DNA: TGTGCCAGGGGGAACCGGGACAGGGGTAAGGGTACGCAGTATTTT. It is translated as CARGNRDRGKGTQYF.

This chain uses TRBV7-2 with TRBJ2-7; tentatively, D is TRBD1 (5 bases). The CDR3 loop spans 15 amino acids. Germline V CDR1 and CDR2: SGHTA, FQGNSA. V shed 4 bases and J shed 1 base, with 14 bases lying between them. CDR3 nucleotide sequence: TGTGCCAGCAGCTCAGACAGATTAGCTTCCTACGAGCAGTACTTC. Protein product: CASSSDRLASYEQYF.

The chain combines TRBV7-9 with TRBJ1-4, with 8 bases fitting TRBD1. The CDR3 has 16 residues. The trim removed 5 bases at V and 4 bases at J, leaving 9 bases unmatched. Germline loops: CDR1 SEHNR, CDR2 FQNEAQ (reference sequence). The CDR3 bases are TGTGCCAGCAGCCCCGGCGACAGGGGCAATAATGAAAAACTGTTTTTT. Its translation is CASSPGDRGNNEKLFF.

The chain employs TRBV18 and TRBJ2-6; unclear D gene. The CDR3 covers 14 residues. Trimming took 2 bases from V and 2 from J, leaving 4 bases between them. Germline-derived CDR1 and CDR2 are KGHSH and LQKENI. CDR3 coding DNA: TGTGCCAGCTCACCATCTGCTGGGGCCAACGTCCTGACTTTC. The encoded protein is CASSPSAGANVLTF.

The CDR3 DNA is TGCGCCAGCAGAGGTCGCGGGCAACCTAACACTGAAGCTTTCTTT. Amino acid sequence: CASRGRGQPNTEAFF. The rearrangement links TRBV5-1 to TRBJ1-1; D is unresolved. Trimming pared 5 bases from V and 2 bases from J, leaving 16 bases between. This CDR3 comprises 15 residues. CDR1 SGHRS and CDR2 YFSETQ come from the germline V gene.

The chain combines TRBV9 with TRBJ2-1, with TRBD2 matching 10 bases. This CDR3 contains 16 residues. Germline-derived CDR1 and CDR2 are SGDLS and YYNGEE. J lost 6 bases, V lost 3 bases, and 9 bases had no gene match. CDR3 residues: CASSEMGTSATNEQFF. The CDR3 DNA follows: TGTGCCAGCAGCGAGATGGGGACTAGCGCCACCAATGAGCAGTTCTTC.

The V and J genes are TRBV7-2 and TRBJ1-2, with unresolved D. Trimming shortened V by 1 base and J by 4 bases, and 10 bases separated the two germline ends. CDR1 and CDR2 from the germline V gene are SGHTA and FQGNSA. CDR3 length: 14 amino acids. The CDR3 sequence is CASSLVRRFYGYTF. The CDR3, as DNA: TGTGCCAGCAGCTTAGTCCGTCGGTTCTATGGCTACACCTTC.

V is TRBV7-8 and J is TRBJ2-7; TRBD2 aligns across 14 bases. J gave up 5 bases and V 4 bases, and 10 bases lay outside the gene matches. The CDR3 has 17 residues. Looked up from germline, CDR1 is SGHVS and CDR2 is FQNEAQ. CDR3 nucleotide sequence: TGTGCCAGCAGCTCACGGACTAGCGGGGGGAGTAGGAACGAGCAGTACTTC. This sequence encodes CASSSRTSGGSRNEQYF. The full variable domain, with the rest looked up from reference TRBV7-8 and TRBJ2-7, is GAGVSQSPRYKVAKRGQDVALRCDPISGHVSLFWYQQALGQGPEFLTYFQNEAQLDKSGLPSDRFFAERPEGSVSTLKIQRTQQEDSAVYLCASSSRTSGGSRNEQYFGPGTRLTVT.

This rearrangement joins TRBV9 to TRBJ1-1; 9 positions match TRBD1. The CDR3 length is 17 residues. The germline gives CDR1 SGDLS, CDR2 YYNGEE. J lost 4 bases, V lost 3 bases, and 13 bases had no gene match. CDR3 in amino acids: CASSDGDRETVFTEAFF. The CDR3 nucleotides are TGTGCCAGCAGCGATGGGGACAGGGAAACAGTTTTCACTGAAGCTTTCTTT.

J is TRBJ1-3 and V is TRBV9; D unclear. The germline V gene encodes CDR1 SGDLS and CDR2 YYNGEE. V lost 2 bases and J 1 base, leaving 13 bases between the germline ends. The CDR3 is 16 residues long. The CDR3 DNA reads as TGTGCCAGCAGCGTCATGGAGGGAGGTTCTGGAAACACCATATATTTT. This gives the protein CASSVMEGGSGNTIYF.